A single sample is the source of the 4 T cell receptor beta chains below, sequenced in a study of blood T cell repertoires in COVID-19. This table comes from immunoSEQ multiplex PCR, and its TCRdb copy is limited to in-frame clones, with some not included. The table has some 100,000 clones, about 83% seen once. Sequenced material: peripheral blood. Source of these receptors: a man aged 65 to 85 with acute or convalescent COVID-19.

This clone occurred once. The chain is built from TRBV27 and TRBJ2-6; no clear D gene. The CDR3 has 13 residues. Germline-derived CDR1 and CDR2 are MNHEY and SMNVEV (reference sequence). V lost 9 bases and J lost 2, with 8 bases in between. The CDR3 nucleotides read TGTGCCAGTCGGGTTGCTGGGGCCAACGTCCTGACTTTC. It specifies CASRVAGANVLTF. Full variable domain (outside the CDR3, taken from reference TRBV27 and TRBJ2-6): EAQVTQNPRYLITVTGKKLTVTCSQNMNHEYMSWYRQDPGLGLRQIYYSMNVEVTDKGDVPEGYKVSRKEKRNFPLILESPSPNQTSLYFCASRVAGANVLTFGAGSRLTVL.

The chain carries TRBV6-1 and TRBJ2-7; 10 positions agree with TRBD1. The junction had 5 bases not matched to a gene; V was cut back by 5 bases and J by 1 base. In germline, CDR1 is MNHNS, CDR2 SASEGT. The CDR3 has 15 amino acids. The CDR3 is CASSWDRGSSYEQYF. The CDR3 coding sequence is TGTGCCAGCAGTTGGGACAGGGGCTCTTCCTACGAGCAGTACTTC.

The chain employs TRBV29-1 and TRBJ2-7, with TRBD1 as a possible D gene (7 bases). Germline V gene sequence: CDR1 SQVTM, CDR2 ANQGSEA. The V and J ends lost 3 bases and 7 bases respectively, with 16 bases between them. The CDR3 is 13 amino acids. CDR3 loop: CSVEAGGSGEQYF. DNA of the CDR3: TGCAGCGTTGAGGCAGGGGGGTCGGGGGAGCAGTACTTC.

This clone was observed a single time. This sequence joins TRBV6-5 and TRBJ1-4; TRBD1 aligns across 8 bases. V was pared by 6 bases and J by 6 bases, with 3 bases of the junction left unmatched. The CDR3 sequence is 13 residues long. Germline V gene sequence: CDR1 MNHEY, CDR2 SVGAGI. The chain's CDR3 is CASRRTGYEKLFF. The CDR3 bases are TGTGCCAGCAGGAGGACAGGGTATGAAAAACTGTTTTTT.